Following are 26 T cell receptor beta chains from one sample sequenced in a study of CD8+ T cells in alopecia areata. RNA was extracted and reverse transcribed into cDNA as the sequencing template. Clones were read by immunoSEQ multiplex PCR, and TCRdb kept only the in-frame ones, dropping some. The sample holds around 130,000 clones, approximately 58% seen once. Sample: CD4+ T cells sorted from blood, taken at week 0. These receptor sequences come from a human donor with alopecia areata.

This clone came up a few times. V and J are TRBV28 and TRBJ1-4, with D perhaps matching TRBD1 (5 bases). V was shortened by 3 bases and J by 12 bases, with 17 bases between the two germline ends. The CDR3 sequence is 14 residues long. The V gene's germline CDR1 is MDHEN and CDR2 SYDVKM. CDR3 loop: CASSFILRRGELFF. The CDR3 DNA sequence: TGTGCCAGCAGTTTCATTTTGAGAAGGGGTGAACTGTTTTTT.

This chain's CDR3 is CASSRRGASGGSDEQYF. For the CDR3, the DNA is TGTGCCAGCAGCCGCAGAGGGGCGAGCGGGGGTAGCGACGAGCAGTACTTC. The chain is built from TRBV7-2 and TRBJ2-7; TRBD2 agrees at 8 bases. Germline values: CDR1 SGHTA, CDR2 FQGNSA. Unmatched junction bases numbered 17, after V lost 5 bases and J lost 5 bases. The CDR3 consists of 17 residues.

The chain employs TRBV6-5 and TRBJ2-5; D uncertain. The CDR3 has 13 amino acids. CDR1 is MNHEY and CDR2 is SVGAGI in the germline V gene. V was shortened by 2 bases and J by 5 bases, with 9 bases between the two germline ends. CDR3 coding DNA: TGTGCCAGCAGTTACGTGGAATGGGAGACCCAGTACTTC. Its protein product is CASSYVEWETQYF.

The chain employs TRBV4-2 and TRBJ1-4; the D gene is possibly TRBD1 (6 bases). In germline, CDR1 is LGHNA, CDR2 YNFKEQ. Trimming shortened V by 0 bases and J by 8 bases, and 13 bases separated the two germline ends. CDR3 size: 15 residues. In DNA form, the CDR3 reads TGTGCCAGCAGCCAAGATAGGGGGGGATTCGAAAAACTGTTTTTT. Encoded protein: CASSQDRGGFEKLFF.

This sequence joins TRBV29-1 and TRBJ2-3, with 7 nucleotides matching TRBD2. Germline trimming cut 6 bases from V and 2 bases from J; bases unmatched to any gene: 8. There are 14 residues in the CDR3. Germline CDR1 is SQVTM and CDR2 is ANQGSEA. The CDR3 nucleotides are TGCAGCGTAGCTAGCGGCGGACTCACAGATACGCAGTATTTT. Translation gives CSVASGGLTDTQYF.

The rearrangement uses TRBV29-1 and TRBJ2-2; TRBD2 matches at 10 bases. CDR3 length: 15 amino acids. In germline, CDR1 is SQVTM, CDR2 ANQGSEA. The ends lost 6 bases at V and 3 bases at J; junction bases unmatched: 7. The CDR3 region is CSVVKAGGDTGELFF. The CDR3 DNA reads TGCAGCGTCGTTAAAGCGGGAGGGGACACCGGGGAGCTGTTTTTT.

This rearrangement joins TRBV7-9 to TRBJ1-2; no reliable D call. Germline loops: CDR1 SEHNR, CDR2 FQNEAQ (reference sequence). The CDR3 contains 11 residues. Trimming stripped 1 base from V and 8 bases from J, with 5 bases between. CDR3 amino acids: CASSLGTGYTF. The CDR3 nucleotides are TGTGCCAGCAGCTTAGGGACGGGCTACACCTTC.

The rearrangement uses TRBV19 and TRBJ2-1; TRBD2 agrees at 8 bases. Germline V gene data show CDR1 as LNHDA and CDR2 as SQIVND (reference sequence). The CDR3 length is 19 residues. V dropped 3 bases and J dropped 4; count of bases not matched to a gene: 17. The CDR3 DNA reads TGTGCCAGTAGTATGGTGTTTGGTAGCGGGAAAAGGGTATACAATGAGCAGTTCTTC. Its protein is CASSMVFGSGKRVYNEQFF.

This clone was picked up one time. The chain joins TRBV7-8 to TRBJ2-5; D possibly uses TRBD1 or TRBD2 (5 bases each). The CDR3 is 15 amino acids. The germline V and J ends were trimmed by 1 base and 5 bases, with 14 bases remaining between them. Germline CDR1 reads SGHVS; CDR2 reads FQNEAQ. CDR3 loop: CASSLVGSWGETQYF. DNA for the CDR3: TGTGCCAGCAGCTTAGTAGGGAGTTGGGGGGAGACCCAGTACTTC.

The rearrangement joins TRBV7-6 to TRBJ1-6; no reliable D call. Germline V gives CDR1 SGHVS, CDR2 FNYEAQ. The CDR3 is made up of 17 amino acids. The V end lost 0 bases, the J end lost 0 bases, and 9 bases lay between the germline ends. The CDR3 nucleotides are TGTGCCAGCAGCTTAGCAGGGTTCAACTCCTATAATTCACCCCTCCACTTT. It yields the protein CASSLAGFNSYNSPLHF.

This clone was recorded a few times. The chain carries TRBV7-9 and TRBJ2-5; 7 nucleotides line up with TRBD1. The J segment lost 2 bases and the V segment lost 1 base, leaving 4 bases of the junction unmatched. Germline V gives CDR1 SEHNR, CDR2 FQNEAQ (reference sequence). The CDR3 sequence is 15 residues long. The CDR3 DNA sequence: TGTGCCAGCAGCTTAGGCGGACAGGTACAAGAGACCCAGTACTTC. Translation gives CASSLGGQVQETQYF.

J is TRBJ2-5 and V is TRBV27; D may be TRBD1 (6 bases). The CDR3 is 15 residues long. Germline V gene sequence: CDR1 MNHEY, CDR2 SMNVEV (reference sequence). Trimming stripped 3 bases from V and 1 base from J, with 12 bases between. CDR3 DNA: TGTGCCAGCAGTTTTTCGAGACAGGCCCAAGAGACCCAGTACTTC. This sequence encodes CASSFSRQAQETQYF.

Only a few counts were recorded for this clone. CDR3 nucleotides: TGTGCCTGGTCGACTACTTACAATGAGCAGTTCTTC. This sequence encodes CAWSTTYNEQFF. V and J are TRBV30 and TRBJ2-1, with D maybe TRBD2 (5 bases). V gave up 5 bases and J gave up 4 bases, with 9 bases separating them. The CDR3 spans 12 residues. Per the germline V gene, CDR1 is GTSNPN and CDR2 is SVGIG (reference sequence).

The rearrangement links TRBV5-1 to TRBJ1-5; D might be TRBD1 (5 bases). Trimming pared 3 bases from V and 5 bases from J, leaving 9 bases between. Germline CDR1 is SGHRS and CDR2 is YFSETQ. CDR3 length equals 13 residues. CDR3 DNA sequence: TGCGCCAGCAGCTCTCTGGGGGATCAGCCCCAGCATTTT. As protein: CASSSLGDQPQHF. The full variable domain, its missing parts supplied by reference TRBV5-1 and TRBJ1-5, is KAGVTQTPRYLIKTRGQQVTLSCSPISGHRSVSWYQQTPGQGLQFLFEYFSETQRNKGNFPGRFSGRQFSNSRSEMNVSTLELGDSALYLCASSSLGDQPQHFGDGTRLSIL.

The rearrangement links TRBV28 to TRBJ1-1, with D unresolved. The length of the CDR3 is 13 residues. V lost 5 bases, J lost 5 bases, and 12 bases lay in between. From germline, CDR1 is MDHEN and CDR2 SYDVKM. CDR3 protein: CASSKTGRTEAFF. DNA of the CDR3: TGTGCCAGCAGTAAGACTGGGAGAACTGAAGCTTTCTTT.

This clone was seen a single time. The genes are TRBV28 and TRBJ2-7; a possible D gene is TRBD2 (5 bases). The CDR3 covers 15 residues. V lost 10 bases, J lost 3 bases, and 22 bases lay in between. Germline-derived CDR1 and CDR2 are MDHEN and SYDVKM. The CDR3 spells CATATPGITFYEQYF. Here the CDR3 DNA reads TGTGCCACCGCCACCCCCGGGATTACCTTCTACGAGCAGTACTTC. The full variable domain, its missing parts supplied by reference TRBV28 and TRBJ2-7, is DVKVTQSSRYLVKRTGEKVFLECVQDMDHENMFWYRQDPGLGLRLIYFSYDVKMKEKGDIPEGYSVSREKKERFSLILESASTNQTSMYLCATATPGITFYEQYFGPGTRLTVT.

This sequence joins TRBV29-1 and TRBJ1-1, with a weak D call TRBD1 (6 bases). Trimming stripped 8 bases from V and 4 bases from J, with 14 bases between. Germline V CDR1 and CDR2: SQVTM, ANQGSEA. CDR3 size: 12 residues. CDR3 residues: CSSQGFGTEAFF. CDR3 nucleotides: TGCAGCTCGCAGGGGTTTGGCACTGAAGCTTTCTTT.

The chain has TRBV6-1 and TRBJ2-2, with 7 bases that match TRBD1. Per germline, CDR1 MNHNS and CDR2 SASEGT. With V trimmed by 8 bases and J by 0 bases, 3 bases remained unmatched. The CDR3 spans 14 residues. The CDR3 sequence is CASRDRPNTGELFF. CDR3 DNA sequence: TGTGCCAGCCGGGACAGACCGAACACCGGGGAGCTGTTTTTT.

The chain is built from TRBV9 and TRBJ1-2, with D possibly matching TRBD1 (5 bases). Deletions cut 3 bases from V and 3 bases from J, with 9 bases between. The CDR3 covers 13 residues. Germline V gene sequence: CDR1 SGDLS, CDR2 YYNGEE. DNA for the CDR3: TGTGCCAGCAGCGCCGGGGGAGACTATGGCTACACCTTC. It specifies CASSAGGDYGYTF. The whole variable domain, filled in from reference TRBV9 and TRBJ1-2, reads DSGVTQTPKHLITATGQRVTLRCSPRSGDLSVYWYQQSLDQGLQFLIQYYNGEERAKGNILERFSAQQFPDLHSELNLSSLELGDSALYFCASSAGGDYGYTFGSGTRLTVV.

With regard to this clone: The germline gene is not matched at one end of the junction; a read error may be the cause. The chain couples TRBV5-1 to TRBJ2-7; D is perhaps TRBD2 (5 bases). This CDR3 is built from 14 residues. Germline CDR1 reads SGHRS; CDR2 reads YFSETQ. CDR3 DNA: TGCGCCAGCAGGTTGGACGGTAGGAGGAGCGAGCAGTACTTC. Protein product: CASRLDGRRSEQYF.

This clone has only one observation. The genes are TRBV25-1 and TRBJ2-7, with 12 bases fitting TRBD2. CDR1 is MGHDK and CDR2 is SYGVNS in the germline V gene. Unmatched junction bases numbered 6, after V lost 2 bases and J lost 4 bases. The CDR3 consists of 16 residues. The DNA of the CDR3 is TGTGCCAGCAGTGAAGAAGGGACTAGCGGGTTTTACGAGCAGTACTTC. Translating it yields CASSEEGTSGFYEQYF.

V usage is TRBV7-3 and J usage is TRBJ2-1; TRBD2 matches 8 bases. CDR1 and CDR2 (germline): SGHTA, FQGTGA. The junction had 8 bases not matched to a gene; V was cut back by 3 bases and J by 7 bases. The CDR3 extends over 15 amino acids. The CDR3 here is CASSLTGTSMNEQFF. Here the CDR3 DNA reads TGTGCCAGCAGCTTGACCGGGACTAGTATGAATGAGCAGTTCTTC.

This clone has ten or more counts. The CDR3 protein is CASSLRHLSNTEAFF. As DNA, the CDR3 is TGTGCCAGCAGCTTAAGACACCTCAGTAACACTGAAGCTTTCTTT. This sequence joins TRBV7-2 and TRBJ1-1; D not resolved. The CDR3 spans 15 residues. Germline values: CDR1 SGHTA, CDR2 FQGNSA. V lost 2 bases, J lost 2 bases, and 12 bases lay in between.

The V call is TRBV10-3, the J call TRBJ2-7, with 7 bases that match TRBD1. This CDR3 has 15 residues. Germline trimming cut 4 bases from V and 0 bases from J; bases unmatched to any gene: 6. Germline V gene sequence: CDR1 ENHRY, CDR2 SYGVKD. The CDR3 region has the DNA TGTGCCATCAGTGGACTGGGACAGCTCTCCTACGAGCAGTACTTC. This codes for CAISGLGQLSYEQYF.

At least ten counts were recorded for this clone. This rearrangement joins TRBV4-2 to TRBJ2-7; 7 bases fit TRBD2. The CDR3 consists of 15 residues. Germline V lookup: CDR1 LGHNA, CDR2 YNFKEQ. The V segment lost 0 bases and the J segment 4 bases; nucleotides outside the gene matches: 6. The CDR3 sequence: CASSQEAREGYEQYF. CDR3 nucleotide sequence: TGTGCCAGCAGCCAAGAGGCCAGGGAGGGATACGAGCAGTACTTC.

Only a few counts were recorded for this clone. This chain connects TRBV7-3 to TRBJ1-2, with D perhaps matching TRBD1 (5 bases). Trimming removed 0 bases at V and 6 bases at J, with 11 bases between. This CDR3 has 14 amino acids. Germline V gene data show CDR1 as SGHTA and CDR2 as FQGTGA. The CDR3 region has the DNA TGTGCCAGCAGCTTAACGAAGGGGTCTAATGGCTACACCTTC. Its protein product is CASSLTKGSNGYTF.